Listed here are 32 T cell receptor beta chains from one sample, sequenced in a study of T cells after yellow fever vaccination (dated by TCRdb to between 2018 and 2021). Library creation used 5' RACE. TCRdb names Illumina NovaSeq 6000 as the instrument used. TCRdb trimmed public reads at Q25 via fastp, called clones via MiXCR and kept in-frame beta chains. Merged by CDR3 protein, the rows form single entries marked with the most common genes and DNA. The sample contains 300,000 to 400,000 distinct CDR3 sequences, about 10% of them found a single time. The biggest ten clones account for under 4% of the sample. The meaning of the sample's treatment or condition label: live attenuated yellow fever vaccine strain. The material sequenced was CD4+ T cells sorted from PBMCs, taken 45 days after the yellow fever booster vaccination. These TCRs come from a young man who received the YFV17D yellow fever vaccine.

This chain joins TRBV12-3 or TRBV12-4 and TRBJ2-2; 8 nucleotides align to TRBD2. Unmatched junction bases numbered 8, after V lost 6 bases and J lost 2 bases. The CDR3 has 16 residues. The CDR3 DNA reads TGTGCCAGCAGGCCCGAGCGGGGGCAAAACACCGGGGAGCTGTTTTTT. Protein sequence: CASRPERGQNTGELFF.

The V and J genes are TRBV7-2 and TRBJ2-3; the match to TRBD2 covers 11 bases. The V gene's germline CDR1 is SGHTA and CDR2 FQGNSA. The CDR3 loop spans 15 amino acids. The V and J ends lost 3 bases and 4 bases, in that order; junction bases with no gene match: 3. The chain's CDR3 is CASSFVAGGADTQYF. CDR3 DNA: TGTGCCAGCAGCTTCGTAGCGGGGGGGGCAGATACGCAGTATTTT.

The chain joins TRBV4-3 to TRBJ2-5, with TRBD1 matching 7 bases. The germline V gene encodes CDR1 LGHNA and CDR2 YSLEER. The CDR3 extends over 15 amino acids. V was pared by 0 bases and J by 5 bases, with 6 bases of the junction left unmatched. CDR3 in amino acids: CASSQEGGWDETQYF. The CDR3 DNA sequence: TGCGCCAGCAGCCAAGAAGGGGGCTGGGACGAGACCCAGTACTTC.

The table lists this clonotype with many counts. Here the CDR3 DNA reads TGCGCCAGCAGCTTACTCACCACCCTCAGGGGGGAGCTGTTTTTT. As protein: CASSLLTTLRGELFF. This chain links TRBV5-1 with TRBJ2-2; D gene ambiguous. Per the germline V gene, CDR1 is SGHRS and CDR2 is YFSETQ. The CDR3 totals 15 residues. V lost 2 bases to trimming and J lost 8 bases, with 16 bases between them.

This clonotype occurred a few times. This rearrangement joins TRBV6-1 to TRBJ1-2; the D gene is possibly TRBD1 (5 bases). The CDR3 is made up of 15 amino acids. Per the germline V gene, CDR1 is MNHNS and CDR2 is SASEGT. Trimming shortened V by 3 bases and J by 8 bases, and 19 bases separated the two germline ends. The CDR3 DNA reads as TGTGCCAGCAGTGATGGACGAACAGGATCCTGGGGCTACACCTTC. It codes for CASSDGRTGSWGYTF.

The chain links TRBV18 to TRBJ1-1, with a possible D match to TRBD1 (5 bases). The CDR3 runs 13 residues. Per germline, CDR1 KGHSH and CDR2 LQKENI. V was cut by 3 bases and J by 5 bases, with 10 bases left in between. DNA of the CDR3: TGTGCCAGCTCACCTGGACACTCAACTGAAGCTTTCTTT. Protein product: CASSPGHSTEAFF.

This clonotype was picked up a small number of times. The chain employs TRBV4-1 and TRBJ2-2; D may be TRBD2 (6 bases). V was clipped by 2 bases and J by 6 bases, with 16 bases between them. Germline V gives CDR1 MGHRA, CDR2 YSYEKL. This CDR3 has 16 residues. CDR3 coding DNA: TGCGCCAGCAGCCAAATCCGGGACTTCCTCCCCGGGGAGCTGTTTTTT. Encoded protein: CASSQIRDFLPGELFF.

This clonotype was detected many times. The chain joins TRBV6-5 to TRBJ1-1, with a weak D call TRBD1 (5 bases). V was trimmed by 6 bases and J by 11 bases, leaving 16 bases between them. The CDR3 covers 12 residues. The germline V gene encodes CDR1 MNHEY and CDR2 SVGAGI. CDR3 bases: TGTGCCAGCAGCCTACGTGGGGGGAAGGCTTTCTTT. It specifies CASSLRGGKAFF.

V and J are TRBV9 and TRBJ1-2, with 9 bases aligning to TRBD1. With 2 bases clipped from V and 8 bases from J, the junction kept 10 bases outside the gene matches. The CDR3 runs 15 residues. Germline V lookup: CDR1 SGDLS, CDR2 YYNGEE. The CDR3 DNA reads TGTGCCAGCAGCGTGACGGGACAGGGAGAAGTCGGCTACACCTTC. It translates to CASSVTGQGEVGYTF.

This clonotype was seen only a few times. The chain couples TRBV6-5 to TRBJ1-1, with D uncertain. V was cut by 10 bases and J by 1 base, with 13 bases left in between. The CDR3 is 13 residues long. Germline values: CDR1 MNHEY, CDR2 SVGAGI. CDR3 in amino acids: CATIAYGNTEAFF. For the CDR3, the DNA is TGTGCCACCATTGCCTACGGGAACACTGAAGCTTTCTTT.

The CDR3: CASSLSRAGLSSETQYF. The CDR3 DNA follows: TGCGCCAGCAGCCTGAGCCGAGCGGGACTTTCTTCAGAGACCCAGTACTTC. J is TRBJ2-5 and V is TRBV5-1, with TRBD2 matching over 7 bases. Germline V gene lookup returns CDR1 SGHRS and CDR2 YFSETQ. V was clipped by 4 bases and J by 4 bases; unmatched bases: 16. The CDR3 spans 17 residues.

This clonotype has only a few counts. The chain links TRBV29-1 to TRBJ2-1; 12 bases agree with TRBD2. Per the germline V gene, CDR1 is SQVTM and CDR2 is ANQGSEA. The trim removed 4 bases at V and 2 bases at J, leaving 6 bases unmatched. This CDR3 is built from 16 residues. In DNA, the CDR3 is TGCAGCGTTGGGCAACTAGCGGGGGGACCCTACAATGAGCAGTTCTTC. Encoded protein: CSVGQLAGGPYNEQFF.

This clonotype was seen a handful of times. This rearrangement joins TRBV7-2 to TRBJ2-2, with D possibly TRBD1 on 6 matching bases. The germline CDR1 and CDR2 sequences are SGHTA and FQGNSA. Trimming shortened V by 5 bases and J by 0 bases, and 10 bases separated the two germline ends. This CDR3 contains 15 residues. The CDR3 spells CASSTNRANTGELFF. The CDR3, as DNA: TGTGCCAGCAGCACTAACAGGGCGAACACCGGGGAGCTGTTTTTT. The variable domain in full, with the rest retrieved from reference TRBV7-2 and TRBJ2-2, is GAGVSQSPSNKVTEKGKDVELRCDPISGHTALYWYRQSLGQGLEFLIYFQGNSAPDKSGLPSDRFSAERTGGSVSTLTIQRTQQEDSAVYLCASSTNRANTGELFFGEGSRLTVL.

This clonotype showed up just a few times. The V call is TRBV10-3, the J call TRBJ2-7; D call uncertain. The CDR3 is 13 residues long. Between the trimmed V and J ends, which lost 10 bases and 6 bases, there was a span of 19 bases. Germline values: CDR1 ENHRY, CDR2 SYGVKD. CDR3 amino acids: CASSGEAESEQYV. In DNA form, the CDR3 reads TGTGCCAGTTCCGGAGAGGCCGAGTCCGAGCAGTACGTC.

This clonotype was seen at least ten times. This chain uses TRBV4-2 with TRBJ1-2; TRBD1 might be the D (6 bases). The germline CDR1 and CDR2 sequences are LGHNA and YNFKEQ. The CDR3 loop spans 14 amino acids. V was pared by 4 bases and J by 0 bases, with 9 bases between. The CDR3 spells CASSPDSTNYGYTF. The CDR3 DNA reads TGTGCCAGCAGCCCGGACAGTACTAACTATGGCTACACCTTC.

A few counts support this clonotype. The chain couples TRBV7-2 to TRBJ2-5; 9 bases agree with TRBD1. CDR1 and CDR2 from the germline V gene are SGHTA and FQGNSA. This CDR3 has 13 amino acids. Trimming at V came to 8 bases and at J to 5 bases, leaving 6 bases not matched to a gene. This CDR3 reads CASRRDRAETQYF. The CDR3 coding sequence is TGTGCCAGCCGCCGGGACAGGGCGGAGACCCAGTACTTC.

This clonotype has a handful of counts. The genes are TRBV5-1 and TRBJ1-2; D unclear. This CDR3 region has 12 residues. CDR1 and CDR2 (germline): SGHRS, YFSETQ. The ends were cut back, 0 bases at V and 8 bases at J, with 8 bases in the middle. CDR3 in DNA: TGCGCCAGCAGCTTGGGGGCGGGAGGCTACACCTTC. Translated: CASSLGAGGYTF. Looking up the rest from reference TRBV5-1 and TRBJ1-2 gives the full variable domain: KAGVTQTPRYLIKTRGQQVTLSCSPISGHRSVSWYQQTPGQGLQFLFEYFSETQRNKGNFPGRFSGRQFSNSRSEMNVSTLELGDSALYLCASSLGAGGYTFGSGTRLTVV.

The J gene is TRBJ2-1, the V gene TRBV24-1, with TRBD2 identical over 11 bases. V trimming: 0 bases; J trimming: 5 bases; junction bases outside the gene matches: 5. Germline V gene lookup returns CDR1 KGHDR and CDR2 SFDVKD. The CDR3 length is 17 residues. CDR3 coding DNA: TGTGCCACCAGTGATTTGACTAGCGGGGGAGGACACAATGAGCAGTTCTTC. Translated: CATSDLTSGGGHNEQFF.

The rearrangement links TRBV20-1 to TRBJ2-4; D not certain. CDR1 is DFQATT, CDR2 SNEGSKA, per germline (reference sequence). There are 13 residues in the CDR3. V was pared by 5 bases and J by 0 bases, with 8 bases between. The CDR3 here is CSAESPAKNIQYF. CDR3 in DNA: TGCAGTGCTGAGAGTCCAGCCAAAAACATTCAGTACTTC.

The sample holds many counts of this clonotype. The J gene is TRBJ1-1, the V gene TRBV5-1, with TRBD1 matching 8 bases. Trimming cost V 0 bases and J 3 bases; bases outside gene matches: 4. The CDR3 has 15 amino acids. Germline values: CDR1 SGHRS, CDR2 YFSETQ. CDR3 coding DNA: TGCGCCAGCAGCTTGGCAGGGGGCGAGGACACTGAAGCTTTCTTT. This encodes CASSLAGGEDTEAFF. Full variable domain (missing parts from reference TRBV5-1 and TRBJ1-1): KAGVTQTPRYLIKTRGQQVTLSCSPISGHRSVSWYQQTPGQGLQFLFEYFSETQRNKGNFPGRFSGRQFSNSRSEMNVSTLELGDSALYLCASSLAGGEDTEAFFGQGTRLTVV.

The chain couples TRBV20-1 to TRBJ1-2; D is possibly TRBD1 (5 bases). The CDR3 runs to 11 residues. CDR1 is DFQATT, CDR2 SNEGSKA, per germline (reference sequence). Between the trimmed V and J ends, which lost 1 base and 5 bases, there was a span of 5 bases. CDR3 amino acids: CSARGQYGYTF. The CDR3 coding sequence is TGCAGTGCTAGAGGACAGTATGGCTACACCTTC.

This clonotype was observed a handful of times. The chain carries TRBV5-1 and TRBJ1-2; 7 bases line up with TRBD1. The CDR3 has 15 residues. Germline V gives CDR1 SGHRS, CDR2 YFSETQ. Unmatched junction bases numbered 13, after V lost 3 bases and J lost 8 bases. The CDR3 is CASSSIPDRAGGYTF. The CDR3 bases are TGCGCCAGCAGCTCGATTCCCGACAGGGCAGGGGGCTACACCTTC.

This clonotype was seen more than once but under ten times. Germline is not matched at one junction end, which may reflect a read error. V gene TRBV7-7 combines with J gene TRBJ2-5, with 7 bases identical to TRBD2. The CDR3 consists of 15 residues. The germline V gene encodes CDR1 SSHAT and CDR2 FNYEAQ (reference sequence). CDR3 coding DNA: TGTGCTAGCAGCTTAGTACTAGCGAAGGAAGAGACCCAGTACTTC. It yields the protein CASSLVLAKEETQYF.

In this sample, this clonotype turned up a few times. The V and J genes are TRBV7-3 and TRBJ1-2; TRBD1 is a possible D gene (5 bases). This CDR3 is built from 13 residues. CDR1 and CDR2 from the germline V gene are SGHTA and FQGTGA. V lost 5 bases and J lost 7, with 14 bases in between. The CDR3 nucleotides read TGTGCCAGCAGCCCCTCCGGGGGGATTGGCTACACCTTC. Its protein is CASSPSGGIGYTF.

This clonotype was counted between two and nine times. The genes are TRBV2 and TRBJ2-3; the D is unclear. This CDR3 contains 12 residues. Germline V lookup: CDR1 SNHLY, CDR2 FYNNEI. The V end lost 1 base, the J end lost 7 bases, and 6 bases lay between the germline ends. CDR3 residues: CASSEGRNTQYF. The CDR3 nucleotides read TGTGCCAGCAGTGAAGGCCGGAATACGCAGTATTTT.

There are a few counts of this clonotype. The CDR3, as DNA: TGTGCCAGCAGCCAAGATTTCCGGGGGCTGAATAATCAGCCCCAGCATTTT. Its translation is CASSQDFRGLNNQPQHF. The rearrangement links TRBV3-1 to TRBJ1-5; a weak D match, TRBD1 (6 bases). CDR3 length: 17 residues. V shed 0 bases and J shed 4 bases, with 16 bases lying between them. Germline-derived CDR1 and CDR2 are LGHDT and YNNKEL (reference sequence).

This clonotype was detected a few times. CDR3 region: CASSQSGARGETQYF. The CDR3 DNA is TGCGCCAGCAGCCAGTCGGGCGCCAGGGGAGAGACCCAGTACTTC. This chain uses TRBV4-3 with TRBJ2-5; D perhaps matches TRBD1 (6 bases). Germline CDR1 LGHNA, CDR2 YSLEER. This CDR3 comprises 15 residues. Trimming took 3 bases from V and 4 from J, leaving 15 bases between them.

This clonotype was seen a few times. This sequence joins TRBV3-1 and TRBJ2-3; D gene uncertain. Germline V gene data show CDR1 as LGHDT and CDR2 as YNNKEL (reference sequence). The CDR3 consists of 16 residues. V was cut by 2 bases and J by 6 bases, with 18 bases left in between. CDR3 nucleotide sequence: TGTGCCAGCAGCCAACGTCCGGCTAGACGTTGGGATACGCAGTATTTT. Its protein product is CASSQRPARRWDTQYF.

Only a few counts were recorded for this clonotype. The chain couples TRBV7-3 to TRBJ2-1; TRBD2 matches at 14 bases. This CDR3 spans 15 amino acids. V was clipped by 5 bases and J by 9 bases; unmatched bases: 6. Germline V gene lookup returns CDR1 SGHTA and CDR2 FQGTGA. CDR3 in amino acids: CASSKTSGGAGEQFF. CDR3 DNA: TGTGCCAGCAGCAAGACTAGCGGGGGGGCCGGTGAGCAGTTCTTC.

The chain uses TRBV4-3 and TRBJ1-5; D is perhaps TRBD1 (6 bases). V was clipped by 0 bases and J by 6 bases, with 12 bases between them. Germline CDR1 is LGHNA and CDR2 is YSLEER. The length of the CDR3 is 15 residues. The CDR3 sequence: CASSQELGQSQPQHF. The CDR3 nucleotides read TGCGCCAGCAGCCAAGAGCTAGGACAGTCTCAGCCCCAGCATTTT.

The table lists this clonotype with a few counts. The chain has TRBV29-1 and TRBJ2-3, with D unresolved. CDR1 and CDR2 (germline): SQVTM, ANQGSEA. The length of the CDR3 is 12 residues. The ends were cut back, 7 bases at V and 2 bases at J, with 10 bases in the middle. The CDR3 DNA sequence: TGCAGCGGTCGGACGGACACAGATACGCAGTATTTT. Protein: CSGRTDTDTQYF.

This clonotype has a handful of counts. J is TRBJ2-3 and V is TRBV6-4, with 10 bases aligning to TRBD2. The CDR3 totals 15 residues. The J segment lost 4 bases and the V segment lost 6 bases, leaving 7 bases of the junction unmatched. CDR1 MRHNA and CDR2 SNTAGT come from the germline V gene. The CDR3 DNA sequence: TGTGCCAGCAGCCAGAGGACTAGCGGATCAGATACGCAGTATTTT. It encodes CASSQRTSGSDTQYF.